This T cell receptor beta chain was recorded in a study of cytomegalovirus exposure and HLA in healthy donors. PCR was performed using 60 Vbeta and 13 Jbeta primers. TCRdb keeps only in-frame clones here, not all; method: immunoSEQ multiplex PCR. In the table there are under 150,000 clones, roughly four fifths of which are singletons. This clonotype originated in a woman aged 40 to 50 in good health and CMV-seropositive. Sequenced sample: PBMCs.

The CDR3 region has the DNA TGTGCCAGCAGCTTCCTAGGACAGGCTGGCCCTAATGAAAAACTGTTTTTT. Translated: CASSFLGQAGPNEKLFF. The V and J genes are TRBV11-2 and TRBJ1-4; 7 bases match TRBD1. The V gene's germline CDR1 is SGHAT and CDR2 FQNNGV. The CDR3 loop spans 17 amino acids. V was clipped by 3 bases and J by 3 bases; unmatched bases: 10.